This T cell receptor (beta chain) was recovered during a study of technical replicates of blood from a few donors. This CDR3 spans 14 amino acids. Sequencing was performed with immunoSEQ multiplex PCR; in TCRdb, only in-frame clones are kept and a portion is missing. The sample lists around 57,000 clones, almost 97% occurring once. The sequenced sample was T cells isolated from PBMCs. This receptor was identified in a human donor in good health. This chain connects TRBV21-1 to TRBJ1-1. TRBV21-1 is assigned pseudogene status. In DNA form, the CDR3 reads TGTGCCAGCAGCAAACAGGACTTGAACACTGAAGCTTTCTTT. Its protein is CASSKQDLNTEAFF.